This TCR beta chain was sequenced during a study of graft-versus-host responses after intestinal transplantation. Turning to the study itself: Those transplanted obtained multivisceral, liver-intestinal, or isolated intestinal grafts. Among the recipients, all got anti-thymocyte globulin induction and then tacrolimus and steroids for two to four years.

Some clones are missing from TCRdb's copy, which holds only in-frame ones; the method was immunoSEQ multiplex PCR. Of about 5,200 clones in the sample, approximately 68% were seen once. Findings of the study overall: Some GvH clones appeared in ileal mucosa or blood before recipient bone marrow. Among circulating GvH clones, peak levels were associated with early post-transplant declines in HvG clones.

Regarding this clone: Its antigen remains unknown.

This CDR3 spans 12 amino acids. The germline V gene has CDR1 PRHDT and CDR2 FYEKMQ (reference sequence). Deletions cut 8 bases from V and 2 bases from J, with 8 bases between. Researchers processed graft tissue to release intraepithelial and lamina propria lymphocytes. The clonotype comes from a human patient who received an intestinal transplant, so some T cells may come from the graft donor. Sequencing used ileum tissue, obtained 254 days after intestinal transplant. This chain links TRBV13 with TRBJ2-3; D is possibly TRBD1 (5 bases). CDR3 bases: TGTGCCAGCCAGGGTCTCACAGATACGCAGTATTTT. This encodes CASQGLTDTQYF.